This is a list of T cell receptor beta chains from one sample in a study of T cell repertoires in cytomegalovirus infection. Their cognate antigens are unknown. TCRdb re-derived calls from the reads in MiXCR, one entry per CDR3 protein. The table records approximately 1,000,000 distinct CDR3 sequences, roughly a third of them present only once. The starting material was cultured CD8+ T cells from PBMCs, obtained from culture after CMV antigen stimulation. Receptor source: a human donor in good health (CMV status not recorded). Some clones in this sample may be carry-over from other donors' samples. The CDR3 runs from the conserved cysteine through the conserved F or W.

v_gene	j_gene	CDR3aa
TRBV2	TRBJ2-2	CAILAGGNTGELFF
TRBV4-2	TRBJ1-5	CASSQVQSHSNQPQHF
TRBV7-9	TRBJ2-3	CASSSPGQGADTQYF
TRBV11-2	TRBJ2-3	CASSLFVAGPATDTQYF
TRBV7-6	TRBJ1-1	CASSPPLGTNTEAFF
TRBV5-5	TRBJ2-5	CASSFEDNQETQYF
TRBV12-3/TRBV12-4	TRBJ1-5	CASSLGQGYNQPQHF
TRBV7-6	TRBJ2-2	CVSSPYLKAGELFF
TRBV18	TRBJ1-2	CASSPPTENYGYTF
TRBV7-9	TRBJ2-5	CASSSTGTGGETQYF
TRBV27	TRBJ2-5	CASTNHPRTGGESQYF
TRBV12-3/TRBV12-4	TRBJ1-3	CASSQTGNTIYF
TRBV6-5	TRBJ2-1	CASSYDPGTIEQFF
TRBV27	TRBJ2-2	CASTSWVLNTGELFF
TRBV7-9	TRBJ2-7	CASSLGLTGSSYEQYF
TRBV20-1	TRBJ2-7	CSARRTFGSYEQYF
TRBV2	TRBJ2-5	CATAPSGGQETQYF
TRBV20-1	TRBJ2-5	CSVRTVQETQYF
TRBV28	TRBJ2-1	CASSPPGRGNEQFF
TRBV7-8	TRBJ1-6	CASSLGKGAYPPLHF
TRBV7-9	TRBJ1-6	CASGPSGTGNSPLHF
TRBV27	TRBJ1-5	CASSVGSNNQPQHF
TRBV7-2	TRBJ1-5	CASSLIGNNQPQHF
TRBV5-5	TRBJ1-1	CASSLGEANTEAFF
TRBV15	TRBJ2-6	CATTGVPGANVLTF
TRBV18	TRBJ1-1	CASSPGTGHEAFF
TRBV4-1	TRBJ1-2	CASSQATGVNYGYTF
TRBV9	TRBJ2-5	CASSVQGGETQYF
TRBV2	TRBJ2-1	CASRIGAEQFF